This is a list of T cell receptor beta chains from one sample in a study of cytomegalovirus exposure and HLA in healthy donors. Clones were sequenced by immunoSEQ multiplex PCR, and TCRdb holds only the in-frame ones, with some missing. The table includes over 150,000 clones, about 81% detected once. Material for sequencing was PBMCs. Receptors were obtained from a woman between 50 and 59 years old in good health and CMV-seropositive. CDR3s include the opening cysteine and the closing phenylalanine or tryptophan. D genes are given only for firm matches. Only some rows state a clone size, as once, few, many or a class for expanded clones.

J	V	D	size	DNA	CDR3
TRBJ2-7	TRBV19	TRBD2	-	TGTGCCAGTAGTATGCCTAGCGGGAGTCATCCGGGTGAGCAGTACTTC	CASSMPSGSHPGEQYF
TRBJ1-2	TRBV6-5	-	few	TGTGCCAGCAGTCCTGACCGTAACCGGGGTGGCTACACCTTC	CASSPDRNRGGYTF
TRBJ1-3	TRBV6-5	TRBD1	-	TGTGCCAGCAGGACAGGGGCGGCTGGAAACACCATATATTTT	CASRTGAAGNTIYF
TRBJ1-5	TRBV7-8	-	once	TGTGCCAGCAGCTCCACACCCCAGGGAAGCAATCAGCCCCAGCATTTT	CASSSTPQGSNQPQHF
TRBJ1-2	TRBV9	TRBD1	-	TGTGCCAGCAGCAAAGGGACAGGGAGTCCGTATGGCTACACCTTC	CASSKGTGSPYGYTF
TRBJ1-2	TRBV2	-	few	TGTGCCAGCAGCAAATCCAACCCTTCTCTAGGCTACACCTTC	CASSKSNPSLGYTF
TRBJ1-5	TRBV6-7	-	-	TGTGCCAGCAGTTACGAAGACGACACAGCTAGCAATCAGCCCCAGCATTTT	CASSYEDDTASNQPQHF
TRBJ2-1	TRBV15	-	-	TGTGCCACCAGCAGAGACCAGGTCTTTAGCAATGAGCAGTTCTTC	CATSRDQVFSNEQFF
TRBJ1-1	TRBV19	TRBD1	-	TGTGCCAGTAGTAAGGGGACAGGGGGCGGACGGTCGGTCACTGAAGCTTTCTTT	CASSKGTGGGRSVTEAFF
TRBJ1-2	TRBV19	-	-	TGTGCCAGTAGGCCCTCCGGAGGACGCTATGGCTACACCTTC	CASRPSGGRYGYTF
TRBJ1-1	TRBV19	-	few	TGTGCCAGTAGCTTCGGTACAGGACTGAACACTGAAGCTTTCTTT	CASSFGTGLNTEAFF
TRBJ2-1	TRBV7-9	TRBD2	-	TGTGCCAGGGTGCCGGGAGGGAAGAAATACAATGAGCAGTTCTTC	CARVPGGKKYNEQFF
TRBJ1-2	TRBV19	TRBD1	few	TGTGCCAGTAGTGCCCGGGACAGACTCTATGGCTACACCTTC	CASSARDRLYGYTF
TRBJ2-1	TRBV5-1	-	-	TGCGCCAGCAGCTGGCCCCAGGTTAATAATGAGCAGTTCTTC	CASSWPQVNNEQFF
TRBJ2-7	TRBV7-9	-	few	TGTGCCAGCAGCTTACAAAGAGACGAGCAGTACTTC	CASSLQRDEQYF
TRBJ1-1	TRBV13	-	-	TGTGCCAGCAGCTTATTCGCGGGAATCAGCACTGAAGCTTTCTTT	CASSLFAGISTEAFF
TRBJ2-6	TRBV2	-	-	TGTGCCAGCCGACTCATTAGTGGGGCCAACGGCCTGACTTTC	CASRLISGANGLTF
TRBJ2-3	TRBV7-9	-	-	TGTTCCAGCAGTCAATCCAGGGTCCAAGATACGCAGTATTTT	CSSSQSRVQDTQYF
TRBJ2-1	TRBV4-3	-	-	TGCGCCAGCAGCCAAGATTTGGAAGGCGGGGTCTACAATGAGCAGTTCTTC	CASSQDLEGGVYNEQFF